This T cell receptor (beta chain) was captured in a study of cytomegalovirus exposure and HLA in healthy donors. Whole-study results and caveats: Later work found most CMV-associated TCR beta chains apparently HLA-restricted. Later work associated 17,000 or so TCR beta sequences with HLA alleles at 0.05 false discovery rate.

Concerning this clone: Its matching antigen is unknown.

V lost 0 bases and J lost 1, with 9 bases in between. Germline V CDR1 and CDR2: LGHNA, YSLEER. This CDR3 comprises 15 residues. 60 Vbeta and 13 Jbeta primers were used in PCR. Sequencing was performed with immunoSEQ multiplex PCR; in TCRdb, only in-frame clones are kept and a portion is missing. In all, the sample yields roughly 75,000 clones. The receptor was isolated from a man in his forties in good health and CMV-seronegative. The gene calls are TRBV4-3 and TRBJ1-2; D perhaps matches TRBD1 (5 bases). Specimen: PBMCs. CDR3 loop: CASSQDIGVNYGYTF. The CDR3 DNA reads as TGCGCCAGCAGCCAAGATATAGGGGTTAACTATGGCTACACCTTC.